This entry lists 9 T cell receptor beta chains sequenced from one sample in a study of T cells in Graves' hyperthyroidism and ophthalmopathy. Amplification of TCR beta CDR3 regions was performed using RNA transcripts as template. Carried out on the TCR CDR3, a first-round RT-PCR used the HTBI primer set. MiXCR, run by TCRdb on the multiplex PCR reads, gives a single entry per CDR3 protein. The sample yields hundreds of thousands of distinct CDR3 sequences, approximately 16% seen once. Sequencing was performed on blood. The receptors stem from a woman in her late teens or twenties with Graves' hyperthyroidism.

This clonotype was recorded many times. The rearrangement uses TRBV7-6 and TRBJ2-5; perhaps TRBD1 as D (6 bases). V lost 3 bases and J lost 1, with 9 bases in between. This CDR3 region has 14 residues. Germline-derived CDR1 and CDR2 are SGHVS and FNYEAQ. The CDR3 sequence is CASSLDRLQETQYF. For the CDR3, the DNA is TGTGCCAGCAGCTTGGACAGACTCCAAGAGACCCAGTACTTC.

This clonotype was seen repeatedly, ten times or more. The CDR3 region is CASSNVQGTDTQYF. The CDR3 coding sequence is TGTGCCAGCTCGAACGTCCAGGGGACAGATACGCAGTATTTT. V gene TRBV2 combines with J gene TRBJ2-3; possibly TRBD1 for D (6 bases). Germline loops: CDR1 SNHLY, CDR2 FYNNEI. This CDR3 is built from 14 residues. V gave up 8 bases and J gave up 3 bases, with 15 bases separating them. Complete variable domain (other parts from reference TRBV2 and TRBJ2-3): EPEVTQTPSHQVTQMGQEVILRCVPISNHLYFYWYRQILGQKVEFLVSFYNNEISEKSEIFDDQFSVERPDGSNFTLKIRSTKLEDSAMYFCASSNVQGTDTQYFGPGTRLTVL.

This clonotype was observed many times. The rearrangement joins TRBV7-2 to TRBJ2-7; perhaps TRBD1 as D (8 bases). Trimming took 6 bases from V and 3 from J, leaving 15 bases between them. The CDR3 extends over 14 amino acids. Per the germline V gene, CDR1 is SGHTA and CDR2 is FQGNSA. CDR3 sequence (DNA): TGTGCCAGCAGTCCCACAGGGGGGGGCTACGAGCAGTACTTC. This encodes CASSPTGGGYEQYF.

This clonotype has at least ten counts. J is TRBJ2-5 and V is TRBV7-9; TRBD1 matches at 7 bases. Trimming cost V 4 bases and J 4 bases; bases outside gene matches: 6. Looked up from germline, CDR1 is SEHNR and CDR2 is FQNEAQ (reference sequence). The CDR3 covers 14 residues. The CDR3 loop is CASSSDRVGETQYF. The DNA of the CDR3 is TGTGCCAGCAGCTCAGACAGGGTTGGAGAGACCCAGTACTTC.

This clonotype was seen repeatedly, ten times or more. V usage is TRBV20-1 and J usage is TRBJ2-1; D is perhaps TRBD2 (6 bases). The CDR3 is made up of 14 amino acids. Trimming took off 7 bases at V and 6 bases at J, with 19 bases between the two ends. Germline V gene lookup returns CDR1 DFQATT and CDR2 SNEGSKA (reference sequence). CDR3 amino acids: CSVQTGVGGNEQFF. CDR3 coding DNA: TGCAGTGTCCAAACGGGGGTAGGCGGCAATGAGCAGTTCTTC.

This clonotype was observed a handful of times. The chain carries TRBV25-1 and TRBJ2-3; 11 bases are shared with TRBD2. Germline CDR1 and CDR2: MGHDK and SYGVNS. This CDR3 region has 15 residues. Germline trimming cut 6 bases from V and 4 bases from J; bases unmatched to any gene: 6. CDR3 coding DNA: TGTGCCAGCAGCTTACTAGCGGGGGTCCCAGATACGCAGTATTTT. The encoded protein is CASSLLAGVPDTQYF.

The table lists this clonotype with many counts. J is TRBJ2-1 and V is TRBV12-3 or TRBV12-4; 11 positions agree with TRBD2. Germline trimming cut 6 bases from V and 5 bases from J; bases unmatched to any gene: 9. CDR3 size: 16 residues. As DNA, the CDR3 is TGTGCCAGCAGGGAACGTGGGACTAGCGGCAACAATGAGCAGTTCTTC. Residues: CASRERGTSGNNEQFF.

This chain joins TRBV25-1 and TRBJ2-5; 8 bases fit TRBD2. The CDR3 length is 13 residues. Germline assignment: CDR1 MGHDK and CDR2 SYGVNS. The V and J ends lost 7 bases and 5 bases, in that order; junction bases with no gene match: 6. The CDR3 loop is CASKNSGMETQYF. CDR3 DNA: TGTGCCAGCAAAAATAGCGGGATGGAGACCCAGTACTTC.

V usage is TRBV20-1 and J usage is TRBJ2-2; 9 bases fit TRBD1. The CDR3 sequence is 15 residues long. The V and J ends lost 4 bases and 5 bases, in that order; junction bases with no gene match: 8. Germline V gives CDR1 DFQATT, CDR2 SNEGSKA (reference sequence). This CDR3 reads CSATNRGRRTGELFF. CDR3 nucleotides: TGCAGTGCTACTAACAGGGGGCGGCGAACCGGGGAGCTGTTTTTT.